Following are 29 T cell receptor beta chains from one sample sequenced in a study of blood T cell repertoires in COVID-19. Here immunoSEQ multiplex PCR was the method, and the copy in TCRdb shows in-frame clones only, minus some. The data hold 120,000 or so clones, with about four fifths observed a single time. The sequenced sample was peripheral blood. These receptors were collected from a man aged 35-49 years with active or convalescent COVID-19.

The chain recombines TRBV14 with TRBJ1-5, with 10 bases identical to TRBD1. V shed 3 bases, J shed 6 bases, and the junction held 2 bases outside the gene matches. The length of the CDR3 is 14 residues. Germline-derived CDR1 and CDR2 are SGHDN and FVKESK. CDR3 DNA: TGTGCCAGCAGCCAGGGGGACAGGGGTCAGCCCCAGCATTTT. Encoded protein: CASSQGDRGQPQHF.

The V gene is TRBV7-3, the J gene TRBJ1-6, with D possibly TRBD1 on 5 matching bases. V was clipped by 4 bases and J by 0 bases, with 7 bases between them. CDR3 length: 15 residues. The V gene's germline CDR1 is SGHTA and CDR2 FQGTGA. Here the CDR3 DNA reads TGTGCCAGCAGCTCCGACAGCTCCTATAATTCACCCCTCCACTTT. Amino acids: CASSSDSSYNSPLHF. The full variable domain, in which reference TRBV7-3 and TRBJ1-6 provide the parts outside the CDR3, is GAGVSQTPSNKVTEKGKYVELRCDPISGHTALYWYRQSLGQGPEFLIYFQGTGAADDSGLPNDRFFAVRPEGSVSTLKIQRTERGDSAVYLCASSSDSSYNSPLHFGNGTRLTVT.

The chain couples TRBV25-1 to TRBJ2-3, with 13 bases aligning to TRBD2. There are 16 residues in the CDR3. Losses at the gene ends were 3 bases for V and 4 bases for J; bases not matched to a gene: 4. CDR1 is MGHDK, CDR2 SYGVNS, per germline. CDR3 sequence (DNA): TGTGCCAGCAGTGACCAGACTAGCGGGGGGTCAGATACGCAGTATTTT. Amino acids: CASSDQTSGGSDTQYF.

The CDR3 nucleotides are TGTGCCAGCAGCCTCCCTCCTGGGCTAGCGGGAAATCACGAGCAGTACTTC. The encoded protein is CASSLPPGLAGNHEQYF. The chain couples TRBV7-6 to TRBJ2-7; 9 positions match TRBD2. The CDR3 runs to 17 residues. The junction had 16 bases not matched to a gene; V was cut back by 5 bases and J by 5 bases. Looked up from germline, CDR1 is SGHVS and CDR2 is FNYEAQ.

As regards this clone: Other nucleotide sequences from this sample produce the same CDR3. The chain uses TRBV18 and TRBJ1-1; possibly TRBD1 for D (6 bases). V was cut by 4 bases and J by 1 base, with 7 bases left in between. The CDR3 sequence is 13 residues long. CDR1 and CDR2 (germline): KGHSH, LQKENI. The CDR3 is CASSQQGNTEAFF. The CDR3, as DNA: TGTGCCAGCTCACAACAGGGGAACACTGAAGCTTTCTTT.

The chain recombines TRBV30 with TRBJ2-5, with a weak D call TRBD1 (6 bases). CDR1 is GTSNPN, CDR2 SVGIG, per germline (reference sequence). Trimming stripped 0 bases from V and 4 bases from J, with 6 bases between. There are 12 residues in the CDR3. The CDR3 region is CAWSVGGETQYF. CDR3 nucleotides: TGTGCCTGGAGTGTAGGGGGAGAGACCCAGTACTTC. Drawing the rest from reference TRBV30 and TRBJ2-5, the complete variable domain is SQTIHQWPATLVQPVGSPLSLECTVEGTSNPNLYWYRQAAGRGLQLLFYSVGIGQISSEVPQNLSASRPQDRQFILSSKKLLLSDSGFYLCAWSVGGETQYFGPGTRLLVL.

V is TRBV29-1 and J is TRBJ1-5; tentative D call: TRBD1 (5 bases). Deletions cut 4 bases from V and 7 bases from J, with 14 bases between. CDR3 length equals 13 residues. From germline, CDR1 is SQVTM and CDR2 ANQGSEA. Written as DNA, the CDR3 is TGCAGCGTTGTGGGGGGGGGTGAGCAGCCCCAGCATTTT. Translating it yields CSVVGGGEQPQHF.

The V call is TRBV2, the J call TRBJ1-2; TRBD1 matches 9 bases. V gave up 4 bases and J gave up 6 bases; unmatched junction bases: 6. CDR1 and CDR2 from the germline V gene are SNHLY and FYNNEI. The CDR3 is made up of 14 amino acids. CDR3 region: CASSGGQGLHGYTF. As DNA, the CDR3 is TGTGCCAGCAGTGGGGGACAGGGCTTACATGGCTACACCTTC.

CDR3 sequence (DNA): TGCGCCAGCAGCCAAGAAACAAAAGGCTACACCTTC. Amino acids: CASSQETKGYTF. The chain has TRBV4-1 and TRBJ1-2, with D unresolved. V shed 0 bases and J shed 8 bases, with 7 bases lying between them. The CDR3 covers 12 residues. CDR1 is MGHRA and CDR2 is YSYEKL in the germline V gene.

J is TRBJ1-2 and V is TRBV7-2, with D perhaps matching TRBD1 (5 bases). The V and J ends lost 3 bases and 8 bases respectively, with 7 bases between them. The CDR3 is made up of 11 amino acids. Looked up from germline, CDR1 is SGHTA and CDR2 is FQGNSA. CDR3 nucleotides: TGTGCCAGCAGCTTCGGGGGGGGCTACACCTTC. It specifies CASSFGGGYTF.

The chain uses TRBV6-4 and TRBJ1-1; D not certain. CDR1 is MRHNA, CDR2 SNTAGT, per germline. The V end lost 6 bases, the J end lost 2 bases, and 10 bases lay between the germline ends. This CDR3 region has 13 residues. CDR3 nucleotide sequence: TGTGCCAGCAGCAGGCTCCTAAACACTGAAGCTTTCTTT. Residues: CASSRLLNTEAFF.

This chain connects TRBV5-1 to TRBJ2-1; 12 bases align to TRBD2. CDR3 length equals 15 residues. In germline, CDR1 is SGHRS, CDR2 YFSETQ. V was clipped by 0 bases and J by 9 bases; unmatched bases: 4. The CDR3 here is CASSLGLAGAREQFF. The CDR3 coding sequence is TGCGCCAGCAGCTTGGGACTAGCGGGAGCGCGTGAGCAGTTCTTC.

This rearrangement joins TRBV5-4 to TRBJ2-3, with 9 positions matching TRBD2. V lost 2 bases to trimming and J lost 0 bases; unmatched junction nucleotides: 1. CDR1 and CDR2 (germline): SGHNT, YYREEE (reference sequence). The CDR3 has 15 amino acids. In DNA form, the CDR3 reads TGTGCCAGCAGCTTAGCGGGGGGCAGCACAGATACGCAGTATTTT. It is translated as CASSLAGGSTDTQYF.

For the CDR3, the DNA is TGTGCCAGCAGCTTAGCCGAGCGGGGGGGCTTAGATACGCAGTATTTT. Protein product: CASSLAERGGLDTQYF. The rearrangement uses TRBV7-6 and TRBJ2-3; 10 bases fit TRBD2. Germline V gives CDR1 SGHVS, CDR2 FNYEAQ. This CDR3 region has 16 residues. Trimming took 0 bases from V and 5 from J; bases not matched to a gene: 5.

The count of this clone is one. V usage is TRBV9 and J usage is TRBJ1-3; TRBD1 matches at 7 bases. This CDR3 is 13 amino acids long. The junction had 5 bases not matched to a gene; V was cut back by 7 bases and J by 4 bases. Germline CDR1 is SGDLS and CDR2 is YYNGEE. CDR3 DNA sequence: TGTGCCAGCGGGGGGACAGCCGGAAACACCATATATTTT. Residues: CASGGTAGNTIYF.

The chain has TRBV7-9 and TRBJ1-1, with D unclear. This CDR3 spans 13 amino acids. Trimming stripped 3 bases from V and 5 bases from J, with 10 bases between. CDR1 SEHNR and CDR2 FQNEAQ come from the germline V gene (reference sequence). Here the CDR3 reads CASSLRTGTEAFF. The CDR3, as DNA: TGTGCCAGCAGCTTGAGGACGGGGACTGAAGCTTTCTTT.

The CDR3 reads CASKFTSSGSYEQYF. DNA for the CDR3: TGTGCCAGCAAATTTACGTCTAGCGGGTCTTACGAGCAGTACTTC. The V call is TRBV6-5, the J call TRBJ2-7; 8 bases align to TRBD2. Germline values: CDR1 MNHEY, CDR2 SVGAGI. V dropped 7 bases and J dropped 4; count of bases not matched to a gene: 12. This CDR3 is 15 amino acids long.

The genes are TRBV7-9 and TRBJ1-6; D perhaps matches TRBD1 (5 bases). Between the trimmed V and J ends, which lost 1 base and 7 bases, there was a span of 20 bases. The CDR3 is made up of 18 amino acids. Looked up from germline, CDR1 is SEHNR and CDR2 is FQNEAQ (reference sequence). The CDR3, as DNA: TGTGCCAGCAGCTTAGATCGGGGGGGAGCGTTGGGGAATTCACCCCTCCACTTT. Its protein product is CASSLDRGGALGNSPLHF.

This clone was counted at least ten times. The chain combines TRBV4-3 with TRBJ2-1; 8 bases align to TRBD2. Germline lookup yields CDR1 LGHNA and CDR2 YSLEER. Trimming took 0 bases from V and 10 from J; bases not matched to a gene: 14. This CDR3 is 17 amino acids long. The CDR3 region has the DNA TGCGCCAGCAGCCAAGACGTGGGTAGCGGGGACATAGGAGAGCAGTTCTTC. Translated, it gives CASSQDVGSGDIGEQFF.

This chain connects TRBV2 to TRBJ1-1; possibly TRBD1 for D (6 bases). There are 16 residues in the CDR3. V was trimmed by 7 bases and J by 0 bases, leaving 18 bases between them. Germline lookup yields CDR1 SNHLY and CDR2 FYNNEI. The chain's CDR3 is CASNPMVGTLNTEAFF. CDR3 coding DNA: TGTGCCAGCAATCCAATGGTTGGGACATTGAACACTGAAGCTTTCTTT.

This sequence joins TRBV6-5 and TRBJ1-5, with D unclear. CDR1 MNHEY and CDR2 SVGAGI come from the germline V gene. Between the trimmed V and J ends, which lost 8 bases and 1 base, there was a span of 15 bases. The CDR3 spans 15 residues. CDR3 protein: CASSDSFWSNQPQHF. Written as DNA, the CDR3 is TGTGCCAGCTCGGACTCTTTCTGGAGCAATCAGCCCCAGCATTTT.

The rearrangement uses TRBV7-9 and TRBJ1-6; D uncertain. Germline V lookup: CDR1 SEHNR, CDR2 FQNEAQ (reference sequence). The V gene lost 1 base and the J gene lost 5 bases, with 6 bases spanning the gap. This CDR3 has 14 amino acids. The CDR3: CASSLGPDNSPLHF. As DNA, the CDR3 is TGTGCCAGCAGCTTAGGGCCAGATAATTCACCCCTCCACTTT. The full variable domain, with the rest looked up from reference TRBV7-9 and TRBJ1-6, is DTGVSQNPRHKITKRGQNVTFRCDPISEHNRLYWYRQTLGQGPEFLTYFQNEAQLEKSRLLSDRFSAERPKGSFSTLEIQRTEQGDSAMYLCASSLGPDNSPLHFGNGTRLTVT.

The rearrangement joins TRBV11-2 to TRBJ1-4; 7 bases are a match to TRBD1. Germline V gene lookup returns CDR1 SGHAT and CDR2 FQNNGV. This CDR3 has 15 amino acids. V gave up 2 bases and J gave up 10 bases; unmatched junction bases: 10. As DNA, the CDR3 is TGTGCCAGCAGCTTAATCGGACAGGAATCCCCAAAACTGTTTTTT. The encoded protein is CASSLIGQESPKLFF.

This chain links TRBV7-9 with TRBJ2-1; 10 bases fit TRBD1. Germline values: CDR1 SEHNR, CDR2 FQNEAQ (reference sequence). Unmatched junction bases numbered 2, after V lost 3 bases and J lost 3 bases. The CDR3 is made up of 15 amino acids. CDR3 protein: CASSLTGGVYNEQFF. The CDR3 DNA sequence: TGTGCCAGCAGCTTGACAGGGGGCGTCTACAATGAGCAGTTCTTC.

CDR3 amino acids: CASTSSGGMMANEKLFF. CDR3 sequence (DNA): TGTGCCAGCACCTCATCAGGGGGAATGATGGCTAATGAAAAACTGTTTTTT. The V and J genes are TRBV28 and TRBJ1-4; the match to TRBD1 covers 7 bases. V dropped 7 bases and J dropped 3; count of bases not matched to a gene: 14. This CDR3 is 17 amino acids long. Germline lookup yields CDR1 MDHEN and CDR2 SYDVKM.

This chain uses TRBV6-6 with TRBJ1-2; 11 bases match TRBD1. CDR1 is MNHNY, CDR2 SVGAGI, per germline (reference sequence). This CDR3 contains 14 residues. With V trimmed by 5 bases and J by 7 bases, 6 bases remained unmatched. The CDR3 coding sequence is TGTGCCAGCAGTCCCCCGGGACAGGGGGTTGGCTACACCTTC. Residues: CASSPPGQGVGYTF.

The count of this clone is one. The chain links TRBV30 to TRBJ2-7; perhaps TRBD1 as D (5 bases). Between the trimmed V and J ends, which lost 3 bases and 3 bases, there was a span of 12 bases. CDR1 GTSNPN and CDR2 SVGIG come from the germline V gene (reference sequence). CDR3 length equals 13 residues. Written as DNA, the CDR3 is TGTGCCTGGAGCCCAGGGTCTAGCTACGAGCAGTACTTC. It specifies CAWSPGSSYEQYF.

This clone is a singleton in its sample. This chain uses TRBV9 with TRBJ2-1; 7 bases are a match to TRBD2. The CDR3 has 14 residues. V shed 0 bases, J shed 8 bases, and the junction held 5 bases outside the gene matches. Germline lookup yields CDR1 SGDLS and CDR2 YYNGEE. CDR3 sequence reads: CASSVGVGGYEQFF. CDR3 DNA: TGTGCCAGCAGCGTAGGTGTGGGGGGGTATGAGCAGTTCTTC. Full variable domain (outside the CDR3, taken from reference TRBV9 and TRBJ2-1): DSGVTQTPKHLITATGQRVTLRCSPRSGDLSVYWYQQSLDQGLQFLIQYYNGEERAKGNILERFSAQQFPDLHSELNLSSLELGDSALYFCASSVGVGGYEQFFGPGTRLTVL.

This clone was counted a few times. This chain uses TRBV6-2 or TRBV6-3 with TRBJ2-2, with 13 bases that match TRBD2. In germline, CDR1 is MNHEY, CDR2 SVGEGT. CDR3 length: 17 residues. V lost 5 bases and J lost 9; bases outside the gene matches: 12. CDR3 in DNA: TGTGCCAGCAGTGCCGGACTAGCGGGGGCCTTCTCCAGGGAGCTGTTTTTT. Translating it yields CASSAGLAGAFSRELFF.